One sample yielded the 9 T cell receptor beta chains listed below, sequenced in a study of Graves' ophthalmopathy and Graves' hyperthyroidism. Investigators amplified TCR beta CDR3 regions from RNA transcripts. An opening RT-PCR round employed HTBI primers and preceded a second-round multiplex PCR. TCRdb fed the multiplex PCR reads into MiXCR, producing one record per CDR3 protein. This sample yields fewer than 650,000 distinct CDR3 sequences, of which 22% are seen a single time; roughly 6.9% belongs to the top ten. Sequencing was carried out using peripheral blood. These receptors all come from a woman younger than 35 with stable Graves' hyperthyroidism. Some clones in this sample may be carry-over from other donors' samples.

V gene TRBV12-3 or TRBV12-4 combines with J gene TRBJ2-2, with 7 nucleotides matching TRBD1. Trimming at V came to 5 bases and at J to 5 bases, leaving 5 bases not matched to a gene. The CDR3 length is 14 residues. CDR3 region: CASSPTGETGELFF. The CDR3 DNA sequence: TGTGCCAGCAGTCCTACAGGGGAAACCGGGGAGCTGTTTTTT.

This clonotype was counted only a few times. The V call is TRBV28, the J call TRBJ1-1, with 7 bases fitting TRBD1. The CDR3 is 15 amino acids. Per the germline V gene, CDR1 is MDHEN and CDR2 is SYDVKM. Losses at the gene ends were 6 bases for V and 1 base for J; bases not matched to a gene: 8. In nucleotides, the CDR3 is TGTGCCAGCAGCCAGGGGGGACAGACGAACACTGAAGCTTTCTTT. Translation: CASSQGGQTNTEAFF. Full variable domain (outside the CDR3, taken from reference TRBV28 and TRBJ1-1): DVKVTQSSRYLVKRTGEKVFLECVQDMDHENMFWYRQDPGLGLRLIYFSYDVKMKEKGDIPEGYSVSREKKERFSLILESASTNQTSMYLCASSQGGQTNTEAFFGQGTRLTVV.

The chain links TRBV6-1 to TRBJ1-1; 8 bases are shared with TRBD1. This CDR3 comprises 19 residues. V was pared by 6 bases and J by 1 base, with 19 bases of the junction left unmatched. CDR1 is MNHNS, CDR2 SASEGT, per germline. CDR3 bases: TGTGCCAGCAGGGATGGACAGGGTCCGGTAGCCTTTTGGAACACTGAAGCTTTCTTT. It yields the protein CASRDGQGPVAFWNTEAFF.

This clonotype has just a few counts. This chain uses TRBV18 with TRBJ2-5; 7 bases are shared with TRBD1. This CDR3 region has 15 residues. The germline V gene encodes CDR1 KGHSH and CDR2 LQKENI. J gave up 4 bases and V 1 base, and 6 bases lay outside the gene matches. The CDR3 loop is CASSPRGQVGETQYF. CDR3 DNA: TGTGCCAGCTCACCACGAGGACAGGTTGGAGAGACCCAGTACTTC.

This clonotype appeared many times. The chain uses TRBV20-1 and TRBJ1-2; 7 bases are a match to TRBD1. Trimming took 1 base from V and 5 from J; bases not matched to a gene: 4. Germline V gives CDR1 DFQATT, CDR2 SNEGSKA (reference sequence). The CDR3 contains 13 residues. DNA of the CDR3: TGCAGTGCTAGAGGACAGGGCTCTTATGGCTACACCTTC. Amino acids: CSARGQGSYGYTF.

This clonotype has a count of ten or more. The J gene is TRBJ2-7, the V gene TRBV7-9; D may be TRBD1 (6 bases). This CDR3 is 17 amino acids long. Germline loops: CDR1 SEHNR, CDR2 FQNEAQ (reference sequence). The ends were cut back, 5 bases at V and 4 bases at J, with 24 bases in the middle. The CDR3 DNA reads as TGTGCCAGCAGCCCCGACACCGGGACAAGGAGAGCATACGAGCAGTACTTC. This sequence encodes CASSPDTGTRRAYEQYF. Full variable domain (remainder filled in from reference TRBV7-9 and TRBJ2-7): DTGVSQNPRHKITKRGQNVTFRCDPISEHNRLYWYRQTLGQGPEFLTYFQNEAQLEKSRLLSDRFSAERPKGSFSTLEIQRTEQGDSAMYLCASSPDTGTRRAYEQYFGPGTRLTVT.

The chain carries TRBV30 and TRBJ2-6; D remains unclear. The CDR3 consists of 14 residues. V lost 5 bases and J 0 bases, leaving 8 bases between the germline ends. The germline gives CDR1 GTSNPN, CDR2 SVGIG (reference sequence). CDR3 sequence reads: CAWEMGSGANVLTF. The CDR3 DNA reads as TGTGCCTGGGAAATGGGCTCTGGGGCCAACGTCCTGACTTTC.

This clonotype has ten or more counts. V and J are TRBV7-2 and TRBJ1-6; a possible D gene is TRBD1 (5 bases). The CDR3 consists of 15 residues. The germline V and J ends were trimmed by 0 bases and 10 bases, with 13 bases remaining between them. Germline V gene data show CDR1 as SGHTA and CDR2 as FQGNSA. CDR3 loop: CASSLASGPSSPLHF. The CDR3 nucleotides read TGTGCCAGCAGCTTAGCTTCGGGACCTTCCTCACCCCTCCACTTT.

The V and J genes are TRBV10-3 and TRBJ1-2; D is perhaps TRBD1 (6 bases). The germline V gene encodes CDR1 ENHRY and CDR2 SYGVKD. Trimming removed 2 bases from V and 4 bases from J, with 14 bases in between. The CDR3 spans 15 residues. The CDR3 DNA sequence: TGTGCCATCAGTGAGCAGTCAGGGGCACCCTATGGCTACACCTTC. Its protein product is CAISEQSGAPYGYTF.